This T cell receptor beta chain comes out of a study of control samples from healthy donors and cancer patients. Clones were read by immunoSEQ multiplex PCR, and TCRdb kept only the in-frame ones, dropping some. The sample consists of roughly 100,000 clones, 92% of them appearing once. Germline CDR1 is MNHEY and CDR2 is SMNVEV (reference sequence). V gave up 5 bases and J gave up 7 bases; unmatched junction bases: 4. This CDR3 is built from 13 residues. The chain joins TRBV27 to TRBJ2-1, with 8 bases that match TRBD1. The sequence came from a woman between 18 and 29 years old in good health. The material sequenced was blood. CDR3 region: CASSAWTGNEQFF. For the CDR3, the DNA is TGTGCCAGCAGTGCTTGGACAGGGAATGAGCAGTTCTTC.